This T cell receptor (beta chain) was obtained from a study of Graves' ophthalmopathy and Graves' hyperthyroidism. RNA transcripts were the template, and TCR beta CDR3 regions were amplified from them. Scientists carried out first-round RT-PCR using HTBI primers and then a second-round multiplex PCR. TCRdb called the multiplex PCR reads again in MiXCR, with one record for every CDR3 protein. The sample lists 500,000 to 700,000 distinct CDR3 sequences, about a fifth occurring once. Stable hyperthyroidism was defined by absence of ophthalmopathy within 18 months of follow-up. Exclusion criteria comprised other autoimmune diseases, uncontrolled infections, pregnancy or lactation in patients. The CDR3 is 14 residues long. With 6 bases clipped from V and 1 base from J, the junction kept 5 bases outside the gene matches. Germline V CDR1 and CDR2: SGHVS, FQNEAQ.

The chain has TRBV7-8 and TRBJ2-5, with TRBD2 identical over 7 bases. The sample consisted of peripheral blood. This TCR was recovered from a woman aged 18-29 years with stable Graves' hyperthyroidism. Some clones in this sample may be carry-over from other donors' samples. CDR3 amino acids: CASRSGVGQETQYF. Here the CDR3 DNA reads TGTGCCAGCAGGAGCGGGGTGGGCCAAGAGACCCAGTACTTC.